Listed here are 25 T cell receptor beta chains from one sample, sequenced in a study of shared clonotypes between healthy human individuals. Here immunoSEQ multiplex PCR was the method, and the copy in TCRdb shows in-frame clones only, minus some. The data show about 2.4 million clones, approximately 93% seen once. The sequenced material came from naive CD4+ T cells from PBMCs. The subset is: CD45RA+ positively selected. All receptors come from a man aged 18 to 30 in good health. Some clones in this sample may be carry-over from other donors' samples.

The CDR3 reads CASSPPKGVDTEAFF. Written as DNA, the CDR3 is TGTGCCAGCTCACCACCCAAGGGAGTGGACACTGAAGCTTTCTTT. The V and J genes are TRBV18 and TRBJ1-1; D unclear. V lost 0 bases and J lost 3, with 11 bases in between. The CDR3 loop spans 15 amino acids. Per germline, CDR1 KGHSH and CDR2 LQKENI.

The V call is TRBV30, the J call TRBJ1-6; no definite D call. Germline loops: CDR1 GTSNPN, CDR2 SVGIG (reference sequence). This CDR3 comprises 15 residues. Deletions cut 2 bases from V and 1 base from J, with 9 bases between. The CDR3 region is CAWSSGGSYNSPLHF. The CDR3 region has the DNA TGTGCCTGGAGTAGCGGTGGGTCCTATAATTCACCCCTCCACTTT. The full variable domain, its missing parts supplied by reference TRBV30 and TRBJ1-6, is SQTIHQWPATLVQPVGSPLSLECTVEGTSNPNLYWYRQAAGRGLQLLFYSVGIGQISSEVPQNLSASRPQDRQFILSSKKLLLSDSGFYLCAWSSGGSYNSPLHFGNGTRLTVT.

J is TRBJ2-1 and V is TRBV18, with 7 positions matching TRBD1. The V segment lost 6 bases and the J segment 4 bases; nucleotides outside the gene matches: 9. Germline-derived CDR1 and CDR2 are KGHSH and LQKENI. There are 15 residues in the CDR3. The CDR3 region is CASSPTGRNYNEQFF. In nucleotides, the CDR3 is TGTGCCAGCTCGCCGACAGGGAGAAATTACAATGAGCAGTTCTTC. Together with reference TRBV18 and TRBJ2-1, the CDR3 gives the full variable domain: NAGVMQNPRHLVRRRGQEARLRCSPMKGHSHVYWYRQLPEEGLKFMVYLQKENIIDESGMPKERFSAEFPKEGPSILRIQQVVRGDSAAYFCASSPTGRNYNEQFFGPGTRLTVL.

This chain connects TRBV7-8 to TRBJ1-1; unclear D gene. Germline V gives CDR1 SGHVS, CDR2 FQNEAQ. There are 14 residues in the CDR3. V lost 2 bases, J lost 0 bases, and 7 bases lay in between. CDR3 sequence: CASSLQVLNTEAFF. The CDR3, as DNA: TGTGCCAGCAGCTTACAGGTTCTGAACACTGAAGCTTTCTTT.

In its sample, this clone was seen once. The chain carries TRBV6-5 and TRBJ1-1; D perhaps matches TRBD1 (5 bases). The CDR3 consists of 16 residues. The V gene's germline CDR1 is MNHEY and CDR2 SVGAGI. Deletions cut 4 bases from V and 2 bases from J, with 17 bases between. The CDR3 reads CASSSHPGRVNTEAFF. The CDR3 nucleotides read TGTGCCAGCAGTTCACACCCAGGGAGGGTCAACACTGAAGCTTTCTTT.

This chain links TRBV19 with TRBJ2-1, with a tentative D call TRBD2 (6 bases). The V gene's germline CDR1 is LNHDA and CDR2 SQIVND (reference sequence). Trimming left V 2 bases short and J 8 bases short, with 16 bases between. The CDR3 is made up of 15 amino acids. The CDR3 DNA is TGTGCCAGTAGTATACCCAGAGCGGGTGGTGATGAGCAGTTCTTC. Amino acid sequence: CASSIPRAGGDEQFF.

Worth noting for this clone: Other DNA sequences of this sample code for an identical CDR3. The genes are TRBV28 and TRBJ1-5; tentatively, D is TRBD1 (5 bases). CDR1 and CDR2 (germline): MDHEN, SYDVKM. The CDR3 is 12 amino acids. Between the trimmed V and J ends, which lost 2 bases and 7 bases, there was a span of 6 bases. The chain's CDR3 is CASSLGGQPQHF. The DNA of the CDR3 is TGTGCCAGCAGTTTAGGGGGGCAGCCCCAGCATTTT.

CDR3 residues: CASSEGTSGRLDEQFF. CDR3 in DNA: TGTGCCAGCAGCGAGGGAACTAGCGGGAGACTCGATGAGCAGTTCTTC. The J gene is TRBJ2-1, the V gene TRBV5-4; TRBD2 matches at 11 bases. This CDR3 region has 16 residues. Germline values: CDR1 SGHNT, CDR2 YYREEE (reference sequence). The J segment lost 8 bases and the V segment lost 4 bases, leaving 11 bases of the junction unmatched. Filled out from reference TRBV5-4 and TRBJ2-1, the complete variable domain reads ETGVTQSPTHLIKTRGQQVTLRCSSQSGHNTVSWYQQALGQGPQFIFQYYREEENGRGNFPPRFSGLQFPNYSSELNVNALELDDSALYLCASSEGTSGRLDEQFFGPGTRLTVL.

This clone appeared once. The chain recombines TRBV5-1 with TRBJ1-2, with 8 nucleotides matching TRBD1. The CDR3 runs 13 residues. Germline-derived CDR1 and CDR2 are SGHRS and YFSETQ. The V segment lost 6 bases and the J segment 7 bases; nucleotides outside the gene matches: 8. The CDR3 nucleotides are TGCGCCAGCAACCAGGGGGCAGGGAGTGGCTACACCTTC. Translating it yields CASNQGAGSGYTF.

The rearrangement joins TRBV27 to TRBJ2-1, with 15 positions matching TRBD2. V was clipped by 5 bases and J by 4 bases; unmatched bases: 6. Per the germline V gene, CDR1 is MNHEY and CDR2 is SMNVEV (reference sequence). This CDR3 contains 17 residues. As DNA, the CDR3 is TGTGCCAGCAGTCCCCTGGGACTAGCGGGAGGATACAATGAGCAGTTCTTC. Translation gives CASSPLGLAGGYNEQFF.

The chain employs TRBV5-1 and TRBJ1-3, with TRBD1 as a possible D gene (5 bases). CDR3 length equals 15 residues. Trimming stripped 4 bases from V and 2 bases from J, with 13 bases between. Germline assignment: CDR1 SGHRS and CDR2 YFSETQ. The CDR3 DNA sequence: TGCGCCAGCAGCCGGGACCCTAATACTGGAAACACCATATATTTT. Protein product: CASSRDPNTGNTIYF.

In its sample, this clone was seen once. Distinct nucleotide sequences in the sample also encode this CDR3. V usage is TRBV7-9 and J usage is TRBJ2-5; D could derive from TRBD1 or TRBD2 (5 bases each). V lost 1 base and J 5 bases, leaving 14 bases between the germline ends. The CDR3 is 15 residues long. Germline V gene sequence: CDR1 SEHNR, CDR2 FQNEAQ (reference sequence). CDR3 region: CASSLVGGTGETQYF. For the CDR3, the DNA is TGTGCCAGCAGCTTAGTTGGGGGAACGGGGGAGACCCAGTACTTC.

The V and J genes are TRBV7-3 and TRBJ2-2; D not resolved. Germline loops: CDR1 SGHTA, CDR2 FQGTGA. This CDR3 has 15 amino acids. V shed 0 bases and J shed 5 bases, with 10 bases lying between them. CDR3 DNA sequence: TGTGCCAGCAGCTTAACTCCCTTGGGTACCGGGGAGCTGTTTTTT. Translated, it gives CASSLTPLGTGELFF. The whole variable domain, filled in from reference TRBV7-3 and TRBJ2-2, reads GAGVSQTPSNKVTEKGKYVELRCDPISGHTALYWYRQSLGQGPEFLIYFQGTGAADDSGLPNDRFFAVRPEGSVSTLKIQRTERGDSAVYLCASSLTPLGTGELFFGEGSRLTVL.

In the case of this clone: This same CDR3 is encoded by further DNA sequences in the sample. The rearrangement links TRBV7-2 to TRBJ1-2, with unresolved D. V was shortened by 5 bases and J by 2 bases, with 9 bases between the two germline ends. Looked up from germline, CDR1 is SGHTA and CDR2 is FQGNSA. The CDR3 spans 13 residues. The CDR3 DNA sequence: TGTGCCAGCAGCCGCAGAGCGAACTATGGCTACACCTTC. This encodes CASSRRANYGYTF.

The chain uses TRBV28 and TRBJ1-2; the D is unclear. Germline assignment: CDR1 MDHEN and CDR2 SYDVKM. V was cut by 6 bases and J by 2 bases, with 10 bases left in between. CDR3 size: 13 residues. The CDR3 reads CASRIDVNYGYTF. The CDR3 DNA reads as TGTGCCAGCAGGATCGATGTCAACTATGGCTACACCTTC.

The CDR3 loop reads CASSEGLTVKQYF. The CDR3 DNA is TGTGCCAGCAGTGAAGGATTAACAGTTAAGCAGTACTTC. This sequence joins TRBV6-1 and TRBJ2-7; D not certain. Germline V CDR1 and CDR2: MNHNS, SASEGT. CDR3 length: 13 residues. Trimming left V 1 base short and J 8 bases short, with 12 bases between.

CDR3 residues: CASSRAGPNTEAFF. The CDR3 coding sequence is TGCGCCAGCAGTCGTGCCGGACCTAACACTGAAGCTTTCTTT. V and J are TRBV4-1 and TRBJ1-1, with D uncertain. The CDR3 runs to 14 residues. Per germline, CDR1 MGHRA and CDR2 YSYEKL. The germline V and J ends were trimmed by 6 bases and 2 bases, with 13 bases remaining between them.

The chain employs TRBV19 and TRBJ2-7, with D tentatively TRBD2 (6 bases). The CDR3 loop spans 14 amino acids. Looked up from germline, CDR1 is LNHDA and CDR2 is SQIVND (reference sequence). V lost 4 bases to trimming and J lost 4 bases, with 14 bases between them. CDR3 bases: TGTGCCAGTAGTAGCAGGGACTGGGCGTACGAGCAGTACTTC. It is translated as CASSSRDWAYEQYF.

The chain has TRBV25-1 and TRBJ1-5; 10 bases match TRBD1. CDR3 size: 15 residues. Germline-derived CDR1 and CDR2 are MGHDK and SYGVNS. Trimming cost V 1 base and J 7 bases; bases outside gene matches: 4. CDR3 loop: CASSESGGQGQPQHF. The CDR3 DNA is TGTGCCAGCAGTGAATCCGGGGGACAGGGGCAGCCCCAGCATTTT.

The CDR3 nucleotides read TGTGCCAGCAGTGAGGTCTCCTCCCTGGGATACAATGAGCAGTTCTTC. Its protein product is CASSEVSSLGYNEQFF. V is TRBV6-1 and J is TRBJ2-1; no clear D gene. Germline CDR1 MNHNS, CDR2 SASEGT. Trimming cost V 3 bases and J 4 bases, with 16 bases left between them. The CDR3 covers 16 residues.

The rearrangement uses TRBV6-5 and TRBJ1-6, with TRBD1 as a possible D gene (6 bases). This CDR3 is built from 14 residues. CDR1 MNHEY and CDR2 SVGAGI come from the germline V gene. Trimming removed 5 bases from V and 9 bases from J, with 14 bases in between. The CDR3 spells CASSQAGGTSPLHF. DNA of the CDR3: TGTGCCAGCAGTCAAGCGGGGGGCACTTCACCCCTCCACTTT.

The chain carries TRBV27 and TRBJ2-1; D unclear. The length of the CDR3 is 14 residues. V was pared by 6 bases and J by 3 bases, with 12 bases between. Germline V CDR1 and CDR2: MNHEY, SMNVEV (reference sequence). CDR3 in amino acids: CASSIGGSYNEQFF. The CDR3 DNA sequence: TGTGCCAGCAGCATCGGTGGTAGCTACAATGAGCAGTTCTTC.

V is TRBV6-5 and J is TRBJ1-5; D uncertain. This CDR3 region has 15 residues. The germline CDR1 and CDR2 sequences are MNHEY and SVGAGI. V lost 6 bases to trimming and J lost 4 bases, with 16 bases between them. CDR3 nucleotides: TGTGCCAGCAGCCAGCGGGTAGAAACGAATCAGCCCCAGCATTTT. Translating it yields CASSQRVETNQPQHF.

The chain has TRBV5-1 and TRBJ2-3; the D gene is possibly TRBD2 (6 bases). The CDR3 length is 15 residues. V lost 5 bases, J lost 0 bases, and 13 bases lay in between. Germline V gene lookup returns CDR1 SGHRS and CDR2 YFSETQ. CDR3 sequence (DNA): TGCGCCAGCAGACGAAGCGGACTAAGCACAGATACGCAGTATTTT. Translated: CASRRSGLSTDTQYF.

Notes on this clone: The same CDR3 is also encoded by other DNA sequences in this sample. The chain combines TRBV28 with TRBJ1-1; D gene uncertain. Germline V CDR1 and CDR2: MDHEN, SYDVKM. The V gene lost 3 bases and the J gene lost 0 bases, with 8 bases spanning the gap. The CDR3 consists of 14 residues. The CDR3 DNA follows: TGTGCCAGCAGTTTGCTTTCTATGAACACTGAAGCTTTCTTT. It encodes CASSLLSMNTEAFF.